These 27 T cell receptor beta chains originate from one sample sequenced in a study of blood T cell repertoires in COVID-19. TCRdb's table, derived via immunoSEQ multiplex PCR, lists solely in-frame clones and lacks some. The sample shows some 160,000 clones, approximately 90% of them seen only once. Sequenced sample: peripheral blood. These receptor sequences come from a man aged 45-60 years who had recovered from COVID-19.

The J gene is TRBJ1-4, the V gene TRBV10-2; 10 positions agree with TRBD1. J lost 8 bases, V lost 9 bases, and 3 bases had no gene match. This CDR3 spans 12 amino acids. CDR1 is WSHSY and CDR2 is SAAADI in the germline V gene. The CDR3 region has the DNA TGCGCCAGTGGACAGGGGGGCGAAAAACTGTTTTTT. Its protein is CASGQGGEKLFF.

The rearrangement uses TRBV6-5 and TRBJ1-1; 7 nucleotides match TRBD1. Trimming took 6 bases from V and 1 from J; bases not matched to a gene: 5. The CDR3 has 14 residues. The germline V gene has CDR1 MNHEY and CDR2 SVGAGI. The CDR3 nucleotides read TGTGCCAGCAGGTTGACAGGGCGGAACACTGAAGCTTTCTTT. Amino acids: CASRLTGRNTEAFF.

A single count supports this clone. The V call is TRBV6-2 or TRBV6-3, the J call TRBJ2-7; a weak D match, TRBD2 (6 bases). The CDR3 runs to 14 residues. Trimming left V 6 bases short and J 7 bases short, with 19 bases between. CDR1 and CDR2 from the germline V gene are MNHEY and SVGEGT. CDR3 sequence reads: CASSAPGLSGEQYF. The CDR3 DNA sequence: TGTGCCAGCAGCGCACCGGGACTGTCTGGGGAGCAGTACTTC.

This chain links TRBV13 with TRBJ2-2; 11 bases are a match to TRBD2. J gave up 5 bases and V 5 bases, and 10 bases lay outside the gene matches. The CDR3 loop spans 17 amino acids. Germline lookup yields CDR1 PRHDT and CDR2 FYEKMQ (reference sequence). The CDR3 here is CASSEKKLAGGTGELFF. CDR3 bases: TGTGCCAGCAGCGAAAAGAAGCTAGCGGGAGGAACCGGGGAGCTGTTTTTT.

The V and J genes are TRBV19 and TRBJ1-5, with TRBD1 as a possible D gene (5 bases). The CDR3 sequence is 14 residues long. From germline, CDR1 is LNHDA and CDR2 SQIVND (reference sequence). The V gene lost 7 bases and the J gene lost 3 bases, with 13 bases spanning the gap. The CDR3 protein is CASTNRGVNQPQHF. The CDR3 bases are TGTGCCAGTACCAATAGGGGTGTCAATCAGCCCCAGCATTTT.

The chain couples TRBV11-2 to TRBJ1-4, with TRBD1 matching 10 bases. V shed 4 bases and J 8 bases; nucleotides not matched to a gene: 7. The CDR3 loop spans 15 amino acids. The V gene's germline CDR1 is SGHAT and CDR2 FQNNGV. As DNA, the CDR3 is TGTGCCAGCAGCTCCGGGACAGGGGTTGGCGAAAAACTGTTTTTT. Protein product: CASSSGTGVGEKLFF.

The chain carries TRBV4-2 and TRBJ2-2; no definite D call. The CDR3 runs to 15 residues. The V gene lost 2 bases and the J gene lost 1 base, with 8 bases spanning the gap. Germline assignment: CDR1 LGHNA and CDR2 YNFKEQ. The CDR3 protein is CASSQKAENTGELFF. The CDR3 coding sequence is TGTGCCAGCAGCCAAAAGGCGGAGAACACCGGGGAGCTGTTTTTT.

Ten or more counts support this clone. The genes are TRBV19 and TRBJ2-7, with 8 bases lining up with TRBD1. The CDR3 runs to 13 residues. CDR1 is LNHDA and CDR2 is SQIVND in the germline V gene (reference sequence). Germline trimming cut 7 bases from V and 3 bases from J; bases unmatched to any gene: 5. The DNA for the CDR3 is TGTGCCAGTAAAGGGACAGGACGCTACGAGCAGTACTTC. The encoded protein is CASKGTGRYEQYF. The whole variable domain, remainder taken from reference TRBV19 and TRBJ2-7, is DGGITQSPKYLFRKEGQNVTLSCEQNLNHDAMYWYRQDPGQGLRLIYYSQIVNDFQKGDIAEGYSVSREKKESFPLTVTSAQKNPTAFYLCASKGTGRYEQYFGPGTRLTVT.

The chain joins TRBV6-5 to TRBJ1-3; TRBD1 is a possible D gene (6 bases). The CDR3 is 14 amino acids. Trimming cost V 3 bases and J 4 bases, with 10 bases left between them. The germline CDR1 and CDR2 sequences are MNHEY and SVGAGI. The CDR3 region is CASSYTGTGNTIYF. In nucleotides, the CDR3 is TGTGCCAGCAGTTATACCGGGACAGGAAACACCATATATTTT.

The V call is TRBV6-5, the J call TRBJ2-7; 11 nucleotides align to TRBD1. V shed 6 bases, J shed 2 bases, and the junction held 6 bases outside the gene matches. There are 15 residues in the CDR3. Germline V lookup: CDR1 MNHEY, CDR2 SVGAGI. The CDR3 loop is CASREGQGVTYEQYF. The CDR3 region has the DNA TGTGCCAGCAGAGAGGGACAGGGGGTTACCTACGAGCAGTACTTC.

This sequence joins TRBV19 and TRBJ2-5; D is perhaps TRBD2 (5 bases). V dropped 7 bases and J dropped 3 bases, with 15 bases sitting between them. The CDR3 has 14 residues. In germline, CDR1 is LNHDA, CDR2 SQIVND (reference sequence). CDR3: CASNSVGVEETQYF. In nucleotides, the CDR3 is TGTGCCAGTAATTCGGTCGGGGTAGAAGAGACCCAGTACTTC. Combining the CDR3 with reference TRBV19 and TRBJ2-5 gives the whole variable domain DGGITQSPKYLFRKEGQNVTLSCEQNLNHDAMYWYRQDPGQGLRLIYYSQIVNDFQKGDIAEGYSVSREKKESFPLTVTSAQKNPTAFYLCASNSVGVEETQYFGPGTRLLVL.

V and J are TRBV7-2 and TRBJ2-6; D is undetermined. The CDR3 extends over 17 amino acids. Germline CDR1 SGHTA, CDR2 FQGNSA. V dropped 5 bases and J dropped 0 bases, with 14 bases sitting between them. CDR3 nucleotides: TGTGCCAGCAGCGCCTTTATACGACTCTCTGGGGCCAACGTCCTGACTTTC. Its translation: CASSAFIRLSGANVLTF.

The chain couples TRBV9 to TRBJ2-7; 7 bases line up with TRBD1. V was clipped by 3 bases and J by 0 bases; unmatched bases: 6. This CDR3 comprises 15 residues. Looked up from germline, CDR1 is SGDLS and CDR2 is YYNGEE. The CDR3 nucleotides are TGTGCCAGCAGCGCAGGACAGGCCCACTCCTACGAGCAGTACTTC. Its translation: CASSAGQAHSYEQYF.

This clone was observed once. The V gene is TRBV5-6, the J gene TRBJ2-5; TRBD1 matches 8 bases. The germline V gene has CDR1 SGHDT and CDR2 YYEEEE. The CDR3 extends over 13 amino acids. The V segment lost 4 bases and the J segment 5 bases; nucleotides outside the gene matches: 4. Here the CDR3 DNA reads TGTGCCAGCAGCGCGACAGGGGTGGAGACCCAGTACTTC. It encodes CASSATGVETQYF.

V usage is TRBV18 and J usage is TRBJ1-2; 8 nucleotides align to TRBD1. The germline CDR1 and CDR2 sequences are KGHSH and LQKENI. Trimming removed 3 bases from V and 0 bases from J; junction bases left unmatched: 3. The CDR3 totals 15 residues. The chain's CDR3 is CASSPGQGANYGYTF. The CDR3 DNA is TGTGCCAGCTCACCCGGACAGGGAGCTAACTATGGCTACACCTTC.

The chain employs TRBV10-3 and TRBJ1-5; maybe TRBD1 (5 bases). V lost 0 bases and J 2 bases, leaving 8 bases between the germline ends. The CDR3 contains 15 residues. The germline gives CDR1 ENHRY, CDR2 SYGVKD. CDR3 nucleotide sequence: TGTGCCATCAGTGAGTCCGGGGGAGGCAATCAGCCCCAGCATTTT. As protein: CAISESGGGNQPQHF.

V gene TRBV7-3 combines with J gene TRBJ2-1, with 10 positions matching TRBD2. Germline lookup yields CDR1 SGHTA and CDR2 FQGTGA. This CDR3 has 14 amino acids. Trimming removed 8 bases from V and 5 bases from J; junction bases left unmatched: 6. CDR3 sequence reads: CASQLAGPDNEQFF. The CDR3 nucleotides read TGTGCCAGCCAACTAGCGGGGCCCGACAATGAGCAGTTCTTC.

The chain employs TRBV7-6 and TRBJ1-2, with D uncertain. Trimming pared 6 bases from V and 3 bases from J, leaving 8 bases between. CDR1 and CDR2 (germline): SGHVS, FNYEAQ. The CDR3 loop spans 12 amino acids. The CDR3 sequence is CASSSGDYGYTF. As DNA, the CDR3 is TGTGCCAGCAGTTCAGGCGACTATGGCTACACCTTC.

The chain carries TRBV9 and TRBJ1-6, with 7 bases aligning to TRBD1. The CDR3 has 15 residues. V shed 0 bases and J 8 bases; nucleotides not matched to a gene: 5. CDR1 SGDLS and CDR2 YYNGEE come from the germline V gene. The CDR3 sequence is CASSVAQGRDSPLHF. The CDR3 nucleotides read TGTGCCAGCAGCGTAGCACAGGGGCGGGATTCACCCCTCCACTTT.

This clone appeared many times. V usage is TRBV6-6 and J usage is TRBJ1-6; TRBD1 aligns across 9 bases. V lost 6 bases, J lost 8 bases, and 8 bases stayed unmatched. The germline CDR1 and CDR2 sequences are MNHNY and SVGAGI (reference sequence). The CDR3 is 15 residues long. The CDR3 nucleotides are TGTGCCAGCAGCCGACCGGGACAGGGTGATTCACCCCTCCACTTT. Translated, it gives CASSRPGQGDSPLHF.

The CDR3 sequence is CASSSPRGLLIGELFF. CDR3 in DNA: TGTGCCAGCAGTTCCCCCAGGGGGCTGTTAATCGGGGAGCTGTTTTTT. V and J are TRBV27 and TRBJ2-2; TRBD1 agrees at 8 bases. This CDR3 has 16 amino acids. CDR1 MNHEY and CDR2 SMNVEV come from the germline V gene (reference sequence). Losses at the gene ends were 4 bases for V and 7 bases for J; bases not matched to a gene: 11.

The V gene is TRBV28, the J gene TRBJ2-7; the D gene is possibly TRBD2 (5 bases). The germline V gene has CDR1 MDHEN and CDR2 SYDVKM. Trimming took off 1 base at V and 7 bases at J, with 11 bases between the two ends. This CDR3 comprises 13 residues. CDR3 loop: CASSLLGGWEQYF. The CDR3 DNA reads as TGTGCCAGCAGTTTATTGGGCGGGTGGGAGCAGTACTTC.

V and J are TRBV19 and TRBJ1-1; tentatively, D is TRBD1 (5 bases). Germline V gene sequence: CDR1 LNHDA, CDR2 SQIVND (reference sequence). CDR3 length: 14 residues. The V end lost 6 bases, the J end lost 1 base, and 12 bases lay between the germline ends. The CDR3 sequence is CASRMWGGNTEAFF. The CDR3 region has the DNA TGTGCCAGTAGGATGTGGGGGGGGAACACTGAAGCTTTCTTT.

The CDR3 bases are TGTGCCAGCAGCGTAGAGGGACAGGGAACAGATACGCAGTATTTT. Protein sequence: CASSVEGQGTDTQYF. The chain links TRBV9 to TRBJ2-3; 9 positions match TRBD1. The CDR3 has 15 residues. Looked up from germline, CDR1 is SGDLS and CDR2 is YYNGEE. Trimming cost V 0 bases and J 3 bases; bases outside gene matches: 2.

V and J are TRBV6-5 and TRBJ1-2; D gene ambiguous. Trimming left V 2 bases short and J 2 bases short, with 12 bases between. Germline CDR1 is MNHEY and CDR2 is SVGAGI. This CDR3 has 15 amino acids. Written as DNA, the CDR3 is TGTGCCAGCAGTTACGCGAGAGGAGCGAACTATGGCTACACCTTC. As protein: CASSYARGANYGYTF.

J is TRBJ2-6 and V is TRBV6-2 or TRBV6-3; TRBD1 matches at 10 bases. Germline V lookup: CDR1 MNHEY, CDR2 SVGEGT. The trim removed 5 bases at V and 11 bases at J, leaving 6 bases unmatched. The CDR3 is 14 residues long. CDR3 nucleotide sequence: TGTGCCAGCAGTCCGGGACAGGGGATTTACGTCCTGACTTTC. Translating gives CASSPGQGIYVLTF.

In this sample, this clone turned up once. The chain has TRBV30 and TRBJ2-1; the D is unclear. V was trimmed by 4 bases and J by 6 bases, leaving 7 bases between them. Germline-derived CDR1 and CDR2 are GTSNPN and SVGIG (reference sequence). The CDR3 extends over 11 amino acids. The chain's CDR3 is CAWTPLNEQFF. The CDR3 nucleotides are TGTGCCTGGACCCCCCTCAATGAGCAGTTCTTC.